This passage covers 9 T cell receptor beta chains from one sample sequenced in a study of post-analysis software for immune sequencing data. Broader study findings: Patients used several TRBV segments, including TRBV5-6, TRBV5-1 and TRBV20-1, more often than controls.

These receptors are not linked to any known antigen. The library was made from cDNA and included unique molecular identifiers. In TCRdb, the PCR reads were re-called with MiXCR into one record per CDR3 protein. The table has 450,000 to 650,000 distinct CDR3 sequences, 44% seen once. The sample comprised blood. These receptors originate from a girl aged 5-17 years with multiple sclerosis.

Details on this clonotype: The germline gene is not matched at one end of the junction; a read error may be the cause. The J gene is TRBJ1-2, the V gene TRBV5-1, with a possible D match to TRBD1 (6 bases). The CDR3 runs 15 residues. Germline lookup yields CDR1 SGHRS and CDR2 YFSETQ. CDR3 DNA: TGCGCCAGCAGGAGCCTGGGCGGGGGCGACTATGACTACACCTTC. This codes for CASRSLGGGDYDYTF. The variable domain in full, with the rest retrieved from reference TRBV5-1 and TRBJ1-2, is KAGVTQTPRYLIKTRGQQVTLSCSPISGHRSVSWYQQTPGQGLQFLFEYFSETQRNKGNFPGRFSGRQFSNSRSEMNVSTLELGDSALYLCASRSLGGGDYDYTFGSGTRLTVV.

This chain uses TRBV20-1 with TRBJ1-2; D is undetermined. CDR3 length equals 14 residues. V was shortened by 3 bases and J by 3 bases, with 14 bases between the two germline ends. Germline CDR1 is DFQATT and CDR2 is SNEGSKA (reference sequence). The DNA of the CDR3 is TGCAGTGCTAGTAGAGGCGCCGGTGACTATGGCTACACCTTC. This codes for CSASRGAGDYGYTF.

The chain has TRBV7-9 and TRBJ1-4; D is possibly TRBD1 (5 bases). The CDR3 length is 16 residues. Germline V CDR1 and CDR2: SEHNR, FQNEAQ (reference sequence). The V end was cut by 4 bases, the J end by 9 bases, with 21 bases between. DNA of the CDR3: TGTGCCAGCAGCTCAGAAGTGAAGGGACTGGGGAAAAAACTGTTTTTT. It codes for CASSSEVKGLGKKLFF.

This clonotype was counted a few times. The chain uses TRBV7-2 and TRBJ2-2; perhaps TRBD2 as D (6 bases). The V end lost 3 bases, the J end lost 1 base, and 9 bases lay between the germline ends. Germline lookup yields CDR1 SGHTA and CDR2 FQGNSA. The CDR3 length is 15 residues. The CDR3 spells CASSLAGLNTGELFF. CDR3 sequence (DNA): TGTGCCAGCAGCTTGGCGGGGCTGAACACCGGGGAGCTGTTTTTT.

The chain joins TRBV20-1 to TRBJ2-7; D is perhaps TRBD1 or TRBD2 (5 bases each). The CDR3 covers 15 residues. With 6 bases removed from V and 0 bases from J, the gap between germline ends came to 18 bases. Per the germline V gene, CDR1 is DFQATT and CDR2 is SNEGSKA (reference sequence). CDR3 nucleotide sequence: TGCAGTGCCTACCCGGCAGGGAGCTACTCCTACGAGCAGTACTTC. Translation gives CSAYPAGSYSYEQYF.

V is TRBV20-1 and J is TRBJ1-2; no definite D call. This CDR3 has 12 amino acids. CDR1 DFQATT and CDR2 SNEGSKA come from the germline V gene (reference sequence). V lost 5 bases and J lost 0, with 7 bases in between. The CDR3 sequence is CSAYPSNYGYTF. Written as DNA, the CDR3 is TGCAGTGCTTATCCCTCTAACTATGGCTACACCTTC.

The rearrangement uses TRBV5-6 and TRBJ2-2; D is undetermined. The germline CDR1 and CDR2 sequences are SGHDT and YYEEEE. The CDR3 is 14 residues long. V lost 1 base and J 0 bases, leaving 4 bases between the germline ends. The CDR3 region is CASSLIANTGELFF. CDR3 sequence (DNA): TGTGCCAGCAGCTTGATCGCGAACACCGGGGAGCTGTTTTTT.

This clonotype occurred a few times. The chain carries TRBV6-1 and TRBJ1-5; D not resolved. The germline gives CDR1 MNHNS, CDR2 SASEGT. Trimming shortened V by 1 base and J by 3 bases, and 10 bases separated the two germline ends. The CDR3 sequence is 15 residues long. The CDR3 region is CASSEGTAYNQPQHF. The CDR3 bases are TGTGCCAGCAGTGAAGGGACCGCTTACAATCAGCCCCAGCATTTT.

This chain uses TRBV12-3 or TRBV12-4 with TRBJ2-1; D remains unclear. The CDR3 contains 14 residues. Trimming stripped 5 bases from V and 4 bases from J, with 12 bases between. The DNA for the CDR3 is TGTGCCAGCAGTCACTCCGCCAGGTACAATGAGCAGTTCTTC. This translates into CASSHSARYNEQFF.